This T cell receptor (beta chain) is from a study of T cell repertoires in cytomegalovirus infection. Study in general: Recently identified HLA-C-restricted and well-studied HLA-B-restricted CMV epitopes were used. Both a matching HLA type and CMV infection were indicated by public TCR beta signatures.

TCRdb redid the calling of the reads with MiXCR, one entry per CDR3 protein. The data contain a few hundred thousand distinct CDR3 sequences, 42% of them seen just once; the ten biggest clones take up 35% to 50%. General study results and limits: CMV carriers having the relevant HLA were flagged by cumulative public TCR beta family frequency.

CDR3 size: 11 residues. Trimming left V 4 bases short and J 11 bases short, with 9 bases between. Germline-derived CDR1 and CDR2 are SGHTA and FQGNSA. This clonotype came up a few times. The antigen is not known. This clonotype was sampled from a human donor in good health (CMV status not recorded). Some clones in this sample may be carry-over from other donors' samples. This chain joins TRBV7-2 and TRBJ2-1; perhaps D is TRBD1 or TRBD2 (5 bases each). The material sequenced was cultured PBMCs, taken from culture after CMV antigen stimulation. The CDR3 DNA reads TGTGCCAGCAGCTCGGGACGAAAGCAGTTCTTC. It is translated as CASSSGRKQFF.